Listed below are T cell receptor beta chains from one sample, sequenced in a study of OX40 agonist ivuxolimab in advanced cancers. TCRdb keeps only in-frame clones here, not all; method: immunoSEQ multiplex PCR. The sample shows about 51,000 clones, approximately 91% of them seen only once. Material: CD4+ or CD8+ T cells sorted from blood, obtained in a trial of the OX40 agonist ivuxolimab. The receptor set was obtained from an adult with an advanced solid tumor such as melanoma, head and neck, liver or kidney cancer. Each CDR3 is given with its conserved first and last residue. The D gene is left open where the match is weak. Clone size is given for some rows only: seen once, a few or many times, or a class if the clone is expanded.

D,size,J,V,DNA,CDR3
.,few,TRBJ2-1,TRBV6-1,TGTGCCAGCAGGGAAGGGGGGGCCAGCGATGAGCAGTTCTTC,CASREGGASDEQFF
.,.,TRBJ1-5,TRBV5-8,TGTGCCAGCACTGAGGGAAATCAGCCCCAGCATTTT,CASTEGNQPQHF
TRBD2,.,TRBJ2-1,TRBV5-4,TGTGCCAGCAGCTTAGACCCCGGGACTAGCGGGAGTTTTTACAATGAGCAGTTCTTC,CASSLDPGTSGSFYNEQFF
.,.,TRBJ1-1,TRBV12-5,TGTGCTAGTGCCTTGGGAGGGGGCACTGAAGCTTTCTTT,CASALGGGTEAFF
TRBD1,.,TRBJ1-5,TRBV30,TGTGCCTGGAGTACCCGACAATCCGGGACAGGGGAGAATCAGCCCCAGCATTTT,CAWSTRQSGTGENQPQHF
TRBD1,.,TRBJ1-3,TRBV2,TGTGCCAGCAGGGGACAGAGCTCTGGAAACACCATATATTTT,CASRGQSSGNTIYF
.,.,TRBJ1-2,TRBV29-1,TGCAGCGCGACTCAGGGGCGGACGAGGGATGGCTACACCTTC,CSATQGRTRDGYTF
.,.,TRBJ1-5,TRBV6-4,TGTGCCAGCAGTGCCTATCGCAGGGGAAGTAGCAATCAGCCCCAGCATTTT,CASSAYRRGSSNQPQHF
.,.,TRBJ2-7,TRBV2,TGTGCCAGCAGAGGGGACACTTACTCCTACGAGCAGTACTTC,CASRGDTYSYEQYF
.,.,TRBJ2-1,TRBV2,TGTGCCAGCAAGGGGGGGTTGAACAATGAGCAGTTCTTC,CASKGGLNNEQFF
.,.,TRBJ1-2,TRBV30,TGTGCCTGGGGGGAGATTAACTATGGCTACACCTTC,CAWGEINYGYTF
TRBD1,.,TRBJ2-4,TRBV6-5,TGTGCCAGCAGTTCACAGGGGGCGCAGGGCATTCAGTACTTC,CASSSQGAQGIQYF
.,.,TRBJ1-2,TRBV5-1,TGCGCCAGCAGCTGGGACACGGGGGGATCCTACACCTTC,CASSWDTGGSYTF
TRBD2,.,TRBJ2-3,TRBV30,TGTGCCTGGGGAGCAGCGGGAAGGGGTGGAGATACGCAGTATTTT,CAWGAAGRGGDTQYF
TRBD2,.,TRBJ2-1,TRBV6-4,TGTGCCAGCAGTGTCACAAGCGGGGGGGCCTCTGAGCAGTTCTTC,CASSVTSGGASEQFF
.,.,TRBJ2-6,TRBV7-9,TGTGCCAGCAGCTTAGCGCTTGGTTCTGGGGCCAACGTCCTGACTTTC,CASSLALGSGANVLTF
TRBD1,.,TRBJ2-6,TRBV14,TGTGCCAGCAGCAGTCCCTGGGGACAGGGGGCCTCTGGGGCCAACGTCCTGACTTTC,CASSSPWGQGASGANVLTF
TRBD2,.,TRBJ2-5,TRBV9,TGTGCCAGCAGCCTCCGGACTAGCGGGAGGTCGGGTGGGACCCAGTACTTC,CASSLRTSGRSGGTQYF
.,few,TRBJ1-2,TRBV14,TGTGCCAGCAGCCAAGTAACTTCCTATGGCTACACCTTC,CASSQVTSYGYTF
TRBD1,.,TRBJ2-7,TRBV19,TGTGCCAGTAGTACTACACGGACAGGGGGAAGCTACGAGCAGTACTTC,CASSTTRTGGSYEQYF
.,.,TRBJ2-5,TRBV29-1,TGCAGCGTTGAAAGGGGCGTACAAGAGACCCAGTACTTC,CSVERGVQETQYF
.,.,TRBJ2-1,TRBV5-8,TGTGCCAGCAGCTTGGAAGTCTGGCGCTCCTACAATGAGCAGTTCTTC,CASSLEVWRSYNEQFF
TRBD2,few,TRBJ2-1,TRBV11-1,TGTGCCAGCAGCCGCCAGCGGGGGGACTACAATGAGCAGTTCTTC,CASSRQRGDYNEQFF